The rows below give T cell receptor beta chains drawn from one sample of a study of CD8 T cells in ankylosing spondylitis. From the 5' RACE reads, TCRdb called clonotypes with MiXCR, one entry per CDR3 protein. The sample holds some 290,000 distinct CDR3 sequences; 20% are singletons and the top ten take around 8%. The sequenced sample consisted of blood, either unsorted or a sorted T cell fraction (not recorded which). All receptors come from a male donor with ankylosing spondylitis or in good health (not recorded which). Both conserved end residues are part of each CDR3. D genes are given only for firm matches.

>TRBV20-1|TRBD2
CSARRTSGFTDTQYF
>TRBV12-3/TRBV12-4|.
CASSLRVGNTEAFF
>TRBV20-1|TRBD2
CSARGTSGRAETQYF
>TRBV6-1|.
CASSLDSSGNTIYF
>TRBV20-1|.
CSGIGDVPYGYTF
>TRBV29-1|TRBD2
CSLAGDSDTQYF
>TRBV12-3/TRBV12-4|.
CASSKAGNGYTF
>TRBV3-1|TRBD2
CASSQGLTSGTGRVQYF
>TRBV12-3/TRBV12-4|.
CASSSSQVYGYTF
>TRBV20-1|.
CSAREWGVAKNIQYF
>TRBV20-1|.
CSARDLPGPGNSPLHF
>TRBV27|TRBD2
CASSLGTSGRRETQYF
>TRBV5-4|TRBD1
CASSFRGVTEAFF
>TRBV4-1|TRBD2
CASRREGTDTQYF
>TRBV12-3/TRBV12-4|.
CASSLWGYTDTQYF
>TRBV12-3/TRBV12-4|.
CASRKGPFLNEKLFF
>TRBV29-1|.
CSVVVQENTEAFF
>TRBV12-3/TRBV12-4|.
CASNPGGWNTGELFF
>TRBV28|.
CASVPDAWNTEAFF
>TRBV9|.
CASNRLASAYNEQFF
>TRBV10-3|.
CAIMSGSADTQYF
>TRBV9|.
CAGKDRPSSYNSPLHF
>TRBV9|.
CASSATGSSGSTIYF
>TRBV6-1|.
CASSEALRRPQDYGYTF
>TRBV12-3/TRBV12-4|.
CASTNPPLRTGELFF
>TRBV7-8|.
CASSLVWRHGLETEAFF
>TRBV6-7|.
CASSYVAGHLIAKNIQYF
>TRBV5-5|.
CASSLGQSSTDTQYF
>TRBV6-1|.
CASKPPGGISRYF
>TRBV20-1|.
CSAREDWGGPQHF
>TRBV29-1|TRBD1
CSVATGTAYGYTF
>TRBV23-1|.
CASSQSAACSGNTIYF
>TRBV5-1|.
CASSKRQRSSTDTQYF
>TRBV5-1|.
CASSLDGDSNQPQHF
>TRBV5-1|TRBD1
CASSPWDSYNEQFF
>TRBV5-6|.
CASRRAGDGTDTQYF
>TRBV7-9|.
CASSPPGAGVTEAFF
>TRBV28|.
CASSGTLGEKLFF
>TRBV12-3/TRBV12-4|TRBD2
CASSLRGGDNEQFF
>TRBV5-1|.
CASSLEYTYTEAFF
>TRBV7-2|.
CASSPDGTTKNTEAFF
>TRBV6-2/TRBV6-3|.
CASKPDSGYNEQFF
>TRBV3-1|TRBD2
CASRLAGGPTNEQFF
>TRBV20-1|.
CSAPLALQETQYF
>TRBV10-3|.
CAISQGIRETQYF
>TRBV5-1|TRBD2
CASKIAGSWDTQYF